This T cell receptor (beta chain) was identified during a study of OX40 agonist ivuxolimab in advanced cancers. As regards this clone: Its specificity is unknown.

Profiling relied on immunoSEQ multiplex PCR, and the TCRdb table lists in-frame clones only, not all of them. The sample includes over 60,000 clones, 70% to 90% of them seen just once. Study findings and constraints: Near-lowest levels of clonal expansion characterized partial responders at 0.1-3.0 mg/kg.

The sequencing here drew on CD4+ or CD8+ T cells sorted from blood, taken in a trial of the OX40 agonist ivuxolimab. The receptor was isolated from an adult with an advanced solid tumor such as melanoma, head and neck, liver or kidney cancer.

The CDR3 protein is CASSPDVYNEQFF. CDR3 sequence (DNA): TGTGCCAGCAGCCCTGACGTTTACAATGAGCAGTTCTTC. J is TRBJ2-1 and V is TRBV5-4; D ambiguous. The ends were cut back, 4 bases at V and 4 bases at J, with 9 bases in the middle. Germline CDR1 and CDR2: SGHNT and YYREEE (reference sequence). The CDR3 contains 13 residues. The whole variable domain, filled in from reference TRBV5-4 and TRBJ2-1, reads ETGVTQSPTHLIKTRGQQVTLRCSSQSGHNTVSWYQQALGQGPQFIFQYYREEENGRGNFPPRFSGLQFPNYSSELNVNALELDDSALYLCASSPDVYNEQFFGPGTRLTVL.